The present entry profiles one T cell receptor beta chain with its context. Looked up from germline, CDR1 is SGHAT and CDR2 is FQNNGV. This CDR3 region has 13 residues. V gave up 1 base and J gave up 9 bases, with 12 bases separating them. The data are from a study of blood T cell repertoires in COVID-19. For the study at large: Samples taken during acute and convalescent COVID-19 were collected in the United States, Italy and Spain. PBMCs, B-cell-depleted T cells, or T cells were the source of the cDNA or gDNA that made up the material.

As processed by the authors: Reference gene primer amplification gave nucleated cell count estimates. Measured with immunoSEQ multiplex PCR; TCRdb has only the in-frame clones, and not every one. V, J and clone size reflect that table, while D and trimming were determined from the DNA. The top ten clones hold approximately 3.2% of a sample with 450,000 to 500,000 clones, 70% to 90% of them seen once. This chain links TRBV11-2 with TRBJ1-1; D unresolved. Material for sequencing was peripheral blood. The sequence derives from a human donor in a cohort sampled during active COVID-19. DNA of the CDR3: TGTGCCAGCAGCTTAGCGCGGGATAGTCAAGCTTTCTTT. Amino acid sequence: CASSLARDSQAFF.